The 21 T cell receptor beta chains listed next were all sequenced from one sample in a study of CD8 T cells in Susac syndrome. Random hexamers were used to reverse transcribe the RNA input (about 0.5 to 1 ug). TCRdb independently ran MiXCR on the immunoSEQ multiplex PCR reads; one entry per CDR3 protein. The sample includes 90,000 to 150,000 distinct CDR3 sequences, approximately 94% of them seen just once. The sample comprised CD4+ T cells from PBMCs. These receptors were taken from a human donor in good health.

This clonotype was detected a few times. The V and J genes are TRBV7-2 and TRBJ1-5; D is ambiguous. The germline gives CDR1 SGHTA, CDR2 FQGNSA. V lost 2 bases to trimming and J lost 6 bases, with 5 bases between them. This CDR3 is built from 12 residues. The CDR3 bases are TGTGCCAGCAGCTTACCGGCTCAGCCCCAGCATTTT. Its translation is CASSLPAQPQHF.

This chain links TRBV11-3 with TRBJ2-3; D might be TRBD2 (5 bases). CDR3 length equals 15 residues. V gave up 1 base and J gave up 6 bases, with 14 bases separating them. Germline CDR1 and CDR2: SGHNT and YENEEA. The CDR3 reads CASSLGVGSVDTQYF. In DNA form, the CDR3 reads TGTGCCAGCAGCTTAGGCGTTGGTAGCGTCGATACGCAGTATTTT.

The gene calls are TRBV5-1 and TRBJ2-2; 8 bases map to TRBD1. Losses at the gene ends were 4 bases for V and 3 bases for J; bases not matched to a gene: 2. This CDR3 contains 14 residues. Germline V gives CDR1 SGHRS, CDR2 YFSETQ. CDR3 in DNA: TGCGCCAGCAGCACGGGACAGGACACCGGGGAGCTGTTTTTT. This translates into CASSTGQDTGELFF.

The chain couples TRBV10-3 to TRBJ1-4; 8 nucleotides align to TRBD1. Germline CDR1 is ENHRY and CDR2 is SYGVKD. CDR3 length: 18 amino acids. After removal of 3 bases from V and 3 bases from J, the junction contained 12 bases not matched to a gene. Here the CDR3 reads CAISDYAWGQASNEKLFF. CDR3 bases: TGTGCCATCAGTGATTACGCCTGGGGACAGGCCTCTAATGAAAAACTGTTTTTT.

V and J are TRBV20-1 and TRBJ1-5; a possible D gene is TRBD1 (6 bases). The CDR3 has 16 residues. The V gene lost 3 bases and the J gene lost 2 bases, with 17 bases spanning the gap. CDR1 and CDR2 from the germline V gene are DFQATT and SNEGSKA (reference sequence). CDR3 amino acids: CSARRGSTGGNQPQHF. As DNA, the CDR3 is TGCAGTGCTAGGAGGGGGTCCACGGGGGGCAATCAGCCCCAGCATTTT.

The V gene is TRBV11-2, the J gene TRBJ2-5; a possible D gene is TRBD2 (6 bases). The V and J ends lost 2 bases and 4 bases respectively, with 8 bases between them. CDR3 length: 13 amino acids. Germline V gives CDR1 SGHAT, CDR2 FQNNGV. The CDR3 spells CASSLYGRETQYF. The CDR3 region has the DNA TGTGCCAGCAGCTTATACGGGAGAGAGACCCAGTACTTC.

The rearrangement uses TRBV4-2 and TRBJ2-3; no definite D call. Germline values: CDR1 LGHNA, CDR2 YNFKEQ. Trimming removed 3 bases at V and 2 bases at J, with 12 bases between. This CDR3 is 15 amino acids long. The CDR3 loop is CASSQAPAYTDTQYF. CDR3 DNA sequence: TGTGCCAGCAGCCAGGCCCCAGCGTACACAGATACGCAGTATTTT.

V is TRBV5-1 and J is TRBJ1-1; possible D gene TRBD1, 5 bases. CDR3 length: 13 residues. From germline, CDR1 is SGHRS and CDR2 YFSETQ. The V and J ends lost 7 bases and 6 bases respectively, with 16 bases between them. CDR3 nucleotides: TGCGCCAGCTCGGGCAGGGACGACGCTGAAGCTTTCTTT. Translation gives CASSGRDDAEAFF.

The CDR3 nucleotides are TGTGCCAGCAATAGGGGCGGGGAGCTGTTTTTT. Protein product: CASNRGGELFF. The rearrangement joins TRBV7-2 to TRBJ2-2; maybe TRBD1 (5 bases). V lost 7 bases, J lost 7 bases, and 7 bases lay in between. Germline CDR1 reads SGHTA; CDR2 reads FQGNSA. The CDR3 spans 11 residues.

For the CDR3, the DNA is TGTGCCAGCAGCTTTCCGGGCTACAATGAGCAGTTCTTC. It translates to CASSFPGYNEQFF. V usage is TRBV5-4 and J usage is TRBJ2-1; D ambiguous. CDR3 length: 13 residues. CDR1 is SGHNT and CDR2 is YYREEE in the germline V gene (reference sequence). Between the trimmed V and J ends, which lost 2 bases and 3 bases, there was a span of 6 bases.

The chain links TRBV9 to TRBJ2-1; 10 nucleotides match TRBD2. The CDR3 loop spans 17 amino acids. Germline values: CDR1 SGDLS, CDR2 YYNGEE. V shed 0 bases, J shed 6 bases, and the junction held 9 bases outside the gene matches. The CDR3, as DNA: TGTGCCAGCAGCGTAGCGGTAGCGGGAGGTCTAGGCAATGAGCAGTTCTTC. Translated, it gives CASSVAVAGGLGNEQFF.

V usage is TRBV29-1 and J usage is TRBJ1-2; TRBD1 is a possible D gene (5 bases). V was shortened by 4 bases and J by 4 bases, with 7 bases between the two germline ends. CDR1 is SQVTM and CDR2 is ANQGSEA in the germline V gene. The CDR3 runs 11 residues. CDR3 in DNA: TGCAGCGTTGGTCAGGGCTATGGCTACACCTTC. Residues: CSVGQGYGYTF.

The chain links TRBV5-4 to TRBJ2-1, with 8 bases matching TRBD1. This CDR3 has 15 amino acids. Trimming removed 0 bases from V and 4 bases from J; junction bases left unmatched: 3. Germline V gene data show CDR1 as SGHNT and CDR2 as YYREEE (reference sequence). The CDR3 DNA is TGTGCCAGCAGCTTGGAGGACAGGGAATACAATGAGCAGTTCTTC. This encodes CASSLEDREYNEQFF.

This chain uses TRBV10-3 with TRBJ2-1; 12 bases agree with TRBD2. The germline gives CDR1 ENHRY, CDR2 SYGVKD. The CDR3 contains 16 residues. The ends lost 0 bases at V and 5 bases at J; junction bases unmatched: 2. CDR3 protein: CAISESASGRDNEQFF. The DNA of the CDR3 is TGTGCCATCAGTGAGTCCGCTAGCGGGAGGGACAATGAGCAGTTCTTC.

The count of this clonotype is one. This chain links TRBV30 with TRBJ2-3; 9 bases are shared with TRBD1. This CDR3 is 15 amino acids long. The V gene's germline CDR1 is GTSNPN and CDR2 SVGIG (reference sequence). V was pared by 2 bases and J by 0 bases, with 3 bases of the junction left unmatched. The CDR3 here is CAWSRGQGSTDTQYF. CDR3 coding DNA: TGTGCCTGGAGTCGCGGACAGGGGAGCACAGATACGCAGTATTTT.

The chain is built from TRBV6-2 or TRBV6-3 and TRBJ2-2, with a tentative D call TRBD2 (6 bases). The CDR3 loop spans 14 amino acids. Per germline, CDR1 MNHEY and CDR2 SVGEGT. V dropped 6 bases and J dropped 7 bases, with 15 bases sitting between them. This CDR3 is CASSLRRGDGELFF. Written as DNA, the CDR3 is TGTGCCAGCAGCCTCCGGAGGGGCGACGGGGAGCTGTTTTTT.

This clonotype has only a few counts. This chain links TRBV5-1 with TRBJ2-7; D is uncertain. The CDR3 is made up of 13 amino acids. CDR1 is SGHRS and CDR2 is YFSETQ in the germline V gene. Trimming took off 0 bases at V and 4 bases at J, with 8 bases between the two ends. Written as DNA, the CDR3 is TGCGCCAGCAGCTTGGAGCCAGCTTACGAGCAGTACTTC. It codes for CASSLEPAYEQYF.

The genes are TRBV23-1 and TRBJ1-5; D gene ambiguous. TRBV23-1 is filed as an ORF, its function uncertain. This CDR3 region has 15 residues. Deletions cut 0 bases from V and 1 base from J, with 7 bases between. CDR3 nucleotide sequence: TGCGCCAGCAGTCAATCCTACAGAAGCAATCAGCCCCAGCATTTT. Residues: CASSQSYRSNQPQHF.

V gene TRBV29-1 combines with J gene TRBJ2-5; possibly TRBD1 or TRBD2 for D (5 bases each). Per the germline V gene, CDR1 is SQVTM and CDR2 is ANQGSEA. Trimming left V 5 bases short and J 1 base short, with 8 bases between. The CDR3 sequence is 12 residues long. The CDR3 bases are TGCAGCGTTAGGGACCGCCAAGAGACCCAGTACTTC. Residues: CSVRDRQETQYF. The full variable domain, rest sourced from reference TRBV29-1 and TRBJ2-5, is SAVISQKPSRDICQRGTSLTIQCQVDSQVTMMFWYRQQPGQSLTLIATANQGSEATYESGFVIDKFPISRPNLTFSTLTVSNMSPEDSSIYLCSVRDRQETQYFGPGTRLLVL.

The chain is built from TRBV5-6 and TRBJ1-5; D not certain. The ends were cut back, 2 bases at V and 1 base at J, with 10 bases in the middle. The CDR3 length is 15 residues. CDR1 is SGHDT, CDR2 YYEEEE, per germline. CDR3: CASSFTGLSNQPQHF. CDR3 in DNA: TGTGCCAGCAGCTTTACCGGGTTAAGCAATCAGCCCCAGCATTTT.

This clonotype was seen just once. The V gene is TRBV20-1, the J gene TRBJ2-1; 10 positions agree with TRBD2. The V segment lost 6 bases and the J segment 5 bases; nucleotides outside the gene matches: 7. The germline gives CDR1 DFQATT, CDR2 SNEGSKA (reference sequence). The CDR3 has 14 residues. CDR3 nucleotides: TGCAGTGCAGAAGGACTAGCGGCTAACAATGAGCAGTTCTTC. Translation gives CSAEGLAANNEQFF.